The 25 T cell receptor beta chains below come from one sample, sequenced in a study of resident and recirculating memory T cells in vitiligo. The data were produced by immunoSEQ multiplex PCR, yet TCRdb's version contains in-frame clones alone and is incomplete. The sample carries fewer than 80,000 clones, about 89% recorded once. The sample comprised blood. These receptors were taken from a male donor with vitiligo.

This chain connects TRBV4-3 to TRBJ2-7; D might be TRBD1 (5 bases). Germline CDR1 LGHNA, CDR2 YSLEER. The germline V and J ends were trimmed by 3 bases and 3 bases, with 15 bases remaining between them. The CDR3 has 15 amino acids. In nucleotides, the CDR3 is TGCGCCAGCAGCCAGGGGCCGTCTCCGGGCTACGAGCAGTACTTC. It translates to CASSQGPSPGYEQYF.

The chain couples TRBV25-1 to TRBJ1-1; 7 nucleotides align to TRBD1. Germline assignment: CDR1 MGHDK and CDR2 SYGVNS. The V and J ends lost 3 bases and 10 bases, in that order; junction bases with no gene match: 17. This CDR3 has 16 residues. The CDR3 bases are TGTGCCAGCAGTGAGGGCCAATCCGGGACAGCCCCTGCAGCTTTCTTT. Protein sequence: CASSEGQSGTAPAAFF.

The V gene is TRBV21-1, the J gene TRBJ2-7; the DNA was not compared with TRBD1, the D call given in the table. TRBV21-1 is a recognized pseudogene. The CDR3 runs to 13 residues. This CDR3 reads CASSKDPSYEQYF. CDR3 in DNA: TGTGCCAGCAGCAAAGACCCCAGCTACGAGCAGTACTTC.

The gene calls are TRBV27 and TRBJ1-5; no clear D gene. Trimming removed 5 bases from V and 0 bases from J, with 5 bases in between. The CDR3 covers 13 residues. From germline, CDR1 is MNHEY and CDR2 SMNVEV (reference sequence). In nucleotides, the CDR3 is TGTGCCAGCAGTCCTTATAGCAATCAGCCCCAGCATTTT. Its protein product is CASSPYSNQPQHF.

J is TRBJ2-5 and V is TRBV6-6; D unclear. Trimming removed 8 bases from V and 4 bases from J, with 17 bases in between. This CDR3 comprises 14 residues. The germline CDR1 and CDR2 sequences are MNHNY and SVGAGI (reference sequence). Written as DNA, the CDR3 is TGTGCCAGCCAACAATATCAGGTGGGAGAGACCCAGTACTTC. This encodes CASQQYQVGETQYF.

V is TRBV7-2 and J is TRBJ1-1; TRBD1 is a possible D gene (5 bases). The ends were cut back, 1 base at V and 5 bases at J, with 8 bases in the middle. Germline CDR1 SGHTA, CDR2 FQGNSA. CDR3 length: 13 residues. The CDR3 reads CASSLERQTEAFF. The CDR3 DNA reads TGTGCCAGCAGCTTAGAGAGACAGACTGAAGCTTTCTTT.

The chain combines TRBV29-1 with TRBJ1-3; D is possibly TRBD1 (6 bases). The length of the CDR3 is 15 residues. V was pared by 4 bases and J by 2 bases, with 15 bases between. Germline CDR1 reads SQVTM; CDR2 reads ANQGSEA. CDR3 amino acids: CSVADAGAPGNTIYF. Written as DNA, the CDR3 is TGCAGCGTTGCTGATGCAGGGGCCCCTGGAAACACCATATATTTT.

The chain links TRBV28 to TRBJ1-2; D not resolved. The CDR3 sequence is 14 residues long. CDR1 is MDHEN, CDR2 SYDVKM, per germline. V was trimmed by 4 bases and J by 8 bases, leaving 17 bases between them. The CDR3 here is CASSSSALEGGYTF. The CDR3 DNA sequence: TGTGCCAGCAGTTCCTCGGCCCTCGAGGGCGGCTACACCTTC.

V is TRBV2 and J is TRBJ1-2; TRBD1 is a possible D gene (6 bases). Germline V gene sequence: CDR1 SNHLY, CDR2 FYNNEI. There are 11 residues in the CDR3. Between the trimmed V and J ends, which lost 11 bases and 3 bases, there was a span of 10 bases. CDR3 bases: TGTGCCTCCCGACAGGACTATGGCTACACCTTC. It is translated as CASRQDYGYTF. The full variable domain, completed using reference TRBV2 and TRBJ1-2, is EPEVTQTPSHQVTQMGQEVILRCVPISNHLYFYWYRQILGQKVEFLVSFYNNEISEKSEIFDDQFSVERPDGSNFTLKIRSTKLEDSAMYFCASRQDYGYTFGSGTRLTVV.

V usage is TRBV10-3 and J usage is TRBJ2-5, with D tentatively TRBD1 (6 bases). This CDR3 spans 15 amino acids. Per germline, CDR1 ENHRY and CDR2 SYGVKD. V lost 4 bases and J 2 bases, leaving 14 bases between the germline ends. CDR3 in amino acids: CAISGDPTGQETQYF. In DNA form, the CDR3 reads TGTGCCATCAGTGGGGACCCGACAGGTCAAGAGACCCAGTACTTC.

The chain carries TRBV7-9 and TRBJ1-1; no clear D. CDR3 length: 10 residues. The V gene's germline CDR1 is SEHNR and CDR2 FQNEAQ (reference sequence). Trimming took 3 bases from V and 8 from J, leaving 4 bases between them. CDR3 DNA sequence: TGTGCCAGCAGCTTCGTCGAAGCTTTCTTT. The encoded protein is CASSFVEAFF.

The V and J genes are TRBV9 and TRBJ1-2; TRBD1 matches at 7 bases. The germline gives CDR1 SGDLS, CDR2 YYNGEE. This CDR3 comprises 13 residues. V shed 7 bases and J 3 bases; nucleotides not matched to a gene: 6. The CDR3 coding sequence is TGTGCCAGCGGGGGGACAGCATACTATGGCTACACCTTC. Translated: CASGGTAYYGYTF.

This chain connects TRBV7-2 to TRBJ1-5; D unresolved. In germline, CDR1 is SGHTA, CDR2 FQGNSA. The CDR3 has 13 amino acids. Trimming removed 5 bases at V and 6 bases at J, with 11 bases between. CDR3 in amino acids: CASSAAGFQPQHF. The CDR3 nucleotides read TGTGCCAGCAGCGCAGCGGGGTTTCAGCCCCAGCATTTT.

This chain links TRBV5-1 with TRBJ2-3, with a weak D call TRBD1 (5 bases). CDR3 size: 14 residues. Germline V lookup: CDR1 SGHRS, CDR2 YFSETQ. The V end lost 0 bases, the J end lost 5 bases, and 10 bases lay between the germline ends. The CDR3 reads CASSLDPGQDTQYF. As DNA, the CDR3 is TGCGCCAGCAGCTTGGACCCAGGGCAAGATACGCAGTATTTT.

This rearrangement joins TRBV11-2 to TRBJ1-3; TRBD1 agrees at 7 bases. The CDR3 is 16 residues long. The V segment lost 4 bases and the J segment 2 bases; nucleotides outside the gene matches: 8. CDR1 is SGHAT, CDR2 FQNNGV, per germline. The CDR3 DNA reads TGTGCCAGCAGCTGGAAAACCGGGACAGCTGGAAACACCATATATTTT. The encoded protein is CASSWKTGTAGNTIYF. The variable domain in full, with the rest retrieved from reference TRBV11-2 and TRBJ1-3, is EAGVAQSPRYKIIEKRQSVAFWCNPISGHATLYWYQQILGQGPKLLIQFQNNGVVDDSQLPKDRFSAERLKGVDSTLKIQPAKLEDSAVYLCASSWKTGTAGNTIYFGEGSWLTVV.

The chain joins TRBV5-1 to TRBJ2-3, with 10 bases aligning to TRBD2. The CDR3 is made up of 19 amino acids. Unmatched junction bases numbered 10, after V lost 0 bases and J lost 0 bases. Germline CDR1 and CDR2: SGHRS and YFSETQ. The chain's CDR3 is CASSLGAGGPPTSTDTQYF. CDR3 bases: TGCGCCAGCAGCTTGGGAGCGGGGGGGCCCCCGACTAGCACAGATACGCAGTATTTT.

This chain links TRBV7-2 with TRBJ2-5, with D perhaps matching TRBD1 (5 bases). This CDR3 contains 14 residues. Trimming took off 8 bases at V and 2 bases at J, with 15 bases between the two ends. Germline-derived CDR1 and CDR2 are SGHTA and FQGNSA. The CDR3 loop is CASARQQSQETQYF. The CDR3 coding sequence is TGTGCCAGCGCACGACAGCAATCACAAGAGACCCAGTACTTC.

The chain couples TRBV7-2 to TRBJ1-1; TRBD1 might be the D (6 bases). V lost 0 bases and J 4 bases, leaving 21 bases between the germline ends. Germline loops: CDR1 SGHTA, CDR2 FQGNSA. This CDR3 spans 18 amino acids. CDR3 region: CASSLANGGGREGTEAFF. The DNA for the CDR3 is TGTGCCAGCAGCTTAGCGAATGGCGGGGGCCGGGAGGGCACTGAAGCTTTCTTT.

The chain recombines TRBV9 with TRBJ2-2; TRBD1 aligns across 9 bases. Germline V gene lookup returns CDR1 SGDLS and CDR2 YYNGEE. Trimming took 10 bases from V and 5 from J; bases not matched to a gene: 6. The CDR3 has 13 amino acids. CDR3 in amino acids: CARRDRVTGELFF. CDR3 nucleotides: TGTGCCCGAAGGGACAGGGTAACCGGGGAGCTGTTTTTT.

J is TRBJ2-5 and V is TRBV6-5; maybe TRBD1 (6 bases). The J call is in doubt because the DNA end fits TRBJ2-7 better. The length of the CDR3 is 14 residues. Looked up from germline, CDR1 is MNHEY and CDR2 is SVGAGI. CDR3 nucleotides: TGTGCCAGCAGTCAGGGGTCAGAATATTACGAGCAGTACTTC. This codes for CASSQGSEYYEQYF.

The rearrangement uses TRBV19 and TRBJ2-5; tentatively, D is TRBD2 (6 bases). This CDR3 region has 14 residues. Trimming took off 5 bases at V and 5 bases at J, with 15 bases between the two ends. Germline lookup yields CDR1 LNHDA and CDR2 SQIVND (reference sequence). The CDR3 DNA reads TGTGCCAGTAGTGGATGGGCCCGGGGGGAGACCCAGTACTTC. This codes for CASSGWARGETQYF.

This clone is a singleton in its sample. The chain employs TRBV18 and TRBJ2-7; D possibly corresponds to TRBD1 (7 bases). The germline V gene encodes CDR1 KGHSH and CDR2 LQKENI. V was clipped by 4 bases and J by 2 bases, with 12 bases between them. The CDR3 length is 14 residues. The CDR3 sequence: CASSLTGEAYEQYF. The CDR3 DNA reads TGTGCCAGCTCACTTACAGGGGAGGCCTACGAGCAGTACTTC.

The chain uses TRBV4-3 and TRBJ2-7; 11 positions match TRBD1. The trim removed 1 base at V and 3 bases at J, leaving 2 bases unmatched. The CDR3 loop spans 15 amino acids. Germline V gene lookup returns CDR1 LGHNA and CDR2 YSLEER. The CDR3 region is CASSQVGTGGYEQYF. The CDR3 DNA follows: TGCGCCAGCAGCCAAGTTGGGACAGGGGGCTACGAGCAGTACTTC.

This chain joins TRBV19 and TRBJ1-1; D not resolved. Germline CDR1 LNHDA, CDR2 SQIVND (reference sequence). The CDR3 runs 18 residues. Trimming took off 7 bases at V and 6 bases at J, with 30 bases between the two ends. This CDR3 reads CASITIALLTRTHAEAFF. As DNA, the CDR3 is TGTGCCAGTATTACTATTGCCCTACTGACTCGTACCCACGCTGAAGCTTTCTTT.

The J gene is TRBJ2-7, the V gene TRBV6-5; the match to TRBD1 covers 11 bases. The trim removed 0 bases at V and 3 bases at J, leaving 1 base unmatched. Germline assignment: CDR1 MNHEY and CDR2 SVGAGI. The CDR3 sequence is 15 residues long. CDR3 DNA sequence: TGTGCCAGCAGTTACTCCGGGACAGGGGGCTACGAGCAGTACTTC. It codes for CASSYSGTGGYEQYF.